The clone carrying this T cell receptor beta chain was detected only a few times. The antigen remains unidentified. This CDR3 comprises 15 residues. The V end lost 4 bases, the J end lost 11 bases, and 21 bases lay between the germline ends. Germline assignment: CDR1 SGHTA and CDR2 FQGNSA. The authors prepared the TCRbeta library with unique molecular identifiers. MiXCR, run by TCRdb on the PCR reads, gives a single entry per CDR3 protein. The sample gives approximately 220,000 distinct CDR3 sequences, around a sixth of which show up once; around 45% is in the top ten. This sample is part of a study of T-cell reconstitution after alpha-beta-depleted transplantation in children. Overall study findings and caveats: Some patients showed high day-60 TCRbeta diversity, which derived from surviving recipient T cells and thymic progenitors. Alpha-beta T cells present about two months after transplant were reported to originate from several hundred expanded graft clones. When one year had passed after transplant, most T-cell counts and diversity came from newly produced T cells.

The rearrangement joins TRBV7-2 to TRBJ1-3; no reliable D call. This TCR was recovered from a male patient under 10 years old who had a stem cell transplant for acute lymphoblastic leukemia, so the T cells may come from the graft donor. The specimen comprised PBMCs, mostly from graft donor cells, sampled 360 days after TCRalphabeta/CD19-depleted stem cell transplant. The CDR3 loop is CASSSPQDGDFPIYF. CDR3 DNA sequence: TGTGCCAGCAGCTCCCCACAAGACGGAGACTTCCCCATATATTTT.